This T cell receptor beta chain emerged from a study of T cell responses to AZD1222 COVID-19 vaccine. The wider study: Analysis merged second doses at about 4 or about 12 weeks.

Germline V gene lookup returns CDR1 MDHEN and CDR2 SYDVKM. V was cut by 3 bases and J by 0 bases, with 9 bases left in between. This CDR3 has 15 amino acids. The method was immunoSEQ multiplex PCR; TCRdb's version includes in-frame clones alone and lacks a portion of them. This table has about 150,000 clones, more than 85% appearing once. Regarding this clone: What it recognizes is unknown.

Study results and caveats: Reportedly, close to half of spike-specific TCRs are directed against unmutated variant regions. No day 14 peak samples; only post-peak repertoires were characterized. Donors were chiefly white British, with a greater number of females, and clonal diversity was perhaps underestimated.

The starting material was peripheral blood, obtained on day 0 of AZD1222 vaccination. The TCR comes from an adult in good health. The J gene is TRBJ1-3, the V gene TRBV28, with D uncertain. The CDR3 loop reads CASSFRGTSGNTIYF. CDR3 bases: TGTGCCAGCAGTTTCCGGGGTACCTCTGGAAACACCATATATTTT.